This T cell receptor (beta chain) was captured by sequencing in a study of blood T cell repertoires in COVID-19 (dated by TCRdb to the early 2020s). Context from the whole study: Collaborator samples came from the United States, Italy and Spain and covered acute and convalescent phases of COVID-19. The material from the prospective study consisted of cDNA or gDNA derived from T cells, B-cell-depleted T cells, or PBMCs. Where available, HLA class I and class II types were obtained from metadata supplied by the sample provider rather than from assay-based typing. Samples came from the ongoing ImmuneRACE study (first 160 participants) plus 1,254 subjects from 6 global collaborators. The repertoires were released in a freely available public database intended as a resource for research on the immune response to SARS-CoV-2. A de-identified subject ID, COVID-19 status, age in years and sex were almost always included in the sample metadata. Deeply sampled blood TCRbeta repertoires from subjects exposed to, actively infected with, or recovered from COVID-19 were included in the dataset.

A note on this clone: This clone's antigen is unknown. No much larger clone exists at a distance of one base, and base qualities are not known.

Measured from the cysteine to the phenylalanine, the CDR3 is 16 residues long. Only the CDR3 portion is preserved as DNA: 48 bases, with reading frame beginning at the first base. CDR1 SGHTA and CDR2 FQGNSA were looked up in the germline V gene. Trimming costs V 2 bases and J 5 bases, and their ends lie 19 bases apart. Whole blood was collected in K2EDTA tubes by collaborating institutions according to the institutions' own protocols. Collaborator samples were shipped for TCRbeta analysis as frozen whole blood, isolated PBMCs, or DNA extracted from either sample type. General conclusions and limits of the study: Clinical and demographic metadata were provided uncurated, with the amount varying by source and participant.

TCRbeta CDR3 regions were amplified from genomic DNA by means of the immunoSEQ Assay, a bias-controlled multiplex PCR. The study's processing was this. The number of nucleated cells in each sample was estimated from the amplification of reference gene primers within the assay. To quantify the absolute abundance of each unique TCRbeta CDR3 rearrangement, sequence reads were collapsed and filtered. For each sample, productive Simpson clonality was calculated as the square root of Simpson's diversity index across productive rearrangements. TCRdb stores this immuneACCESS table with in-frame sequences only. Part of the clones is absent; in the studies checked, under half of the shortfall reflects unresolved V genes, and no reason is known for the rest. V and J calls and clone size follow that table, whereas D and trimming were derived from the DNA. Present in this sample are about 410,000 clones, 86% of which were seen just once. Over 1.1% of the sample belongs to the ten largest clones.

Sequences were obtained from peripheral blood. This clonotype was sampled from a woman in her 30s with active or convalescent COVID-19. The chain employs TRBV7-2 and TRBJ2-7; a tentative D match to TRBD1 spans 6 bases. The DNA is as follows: TGTGCCAGCAGCTTACTCCCTTACTCGACAGGCCACGAGCAGTACTTC. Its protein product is CASSLLPYSTGHEQYF.